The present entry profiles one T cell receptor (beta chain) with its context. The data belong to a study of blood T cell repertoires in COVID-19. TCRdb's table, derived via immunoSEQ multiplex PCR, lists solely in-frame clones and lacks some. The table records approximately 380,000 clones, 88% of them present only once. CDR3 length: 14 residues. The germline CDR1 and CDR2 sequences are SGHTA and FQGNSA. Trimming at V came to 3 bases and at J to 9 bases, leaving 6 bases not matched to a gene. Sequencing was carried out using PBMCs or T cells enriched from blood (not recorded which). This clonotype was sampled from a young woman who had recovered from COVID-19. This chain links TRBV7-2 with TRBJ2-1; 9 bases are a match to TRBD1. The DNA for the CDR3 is TGTGCCAGCAGCTTGGGACAGGGAAATGGTGAGCAGTTCTTC. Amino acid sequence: CASSLGQGNGEQFF. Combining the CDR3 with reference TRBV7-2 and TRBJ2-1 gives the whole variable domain GAGVSQSPSNKVTEKGKDVELRCDPISGHTALYWYRQSLGQGLEFLIYFQGNSAPDKSGLPSDRFSAERTGGSVSTLTIQRTQQEDSAVYLCASSLGQGNGEQFFGPGTRLTVL.